These 26 T cell receptor beta chains came from one sample sequenced in a study of siplizumab effects on memory and regulatory T cells. Sequencing was performed with immunoSEQ multiplex PCR; in TCRdb, only in-frame clones are kept and a portion is missing. The table has some 64,000 clones, roughly 85% seen once. Material for sequencing was memory CD4+ T cells sorted from blood. The receptors come from a human donor in good health.

The chain couples TRBV30 to TRBJ2-1; TRBD1 aligns across 9 bases. The ends lost 4 bases at V and 14 bases at J; junction bases unmatched: 6. The CDR3 runs to 11 residues. Germline V gene data show CDR1 as GTSNPN and CDR2 as SVGIG (reference sequence). CDR3 region: CAWKAWTGEFF. CDR3 DNA: TGTGCCTGGAAGGCGTGGACAGGGGAGTTCTTC.

V usage is TRBV30 and J usage is TRBJ2-3, with no clear D. V dropped 2 bases and J dropped 1 base, with 10 bases sitting between them. CDR3 size: 14 residues. The V gene's germline CDR1 is GTSNPN and CDR2 SVGIG (reference sequence). In DNA, the CDR3 is TGTGCCTGGAGTCTCCGCCGGGGCACAGATACGCAGTATTTT. As protein: CAWSLRRGTDTQYF.

The chain couples TRBV6-5 to TRBJ1-2; D gene uncertain. The length of the CDR3 is 14 residues. CDR1 and CDR2 (germline): MNHEY, SVGAGI. Deletions cut 5 bases from V and 4 bases from J, with 14 bases between. CDR3 bases: TGTGCCAGCAGTGACCCGGGCCCTGGCTATGGCTACACCTTC. It is translated as CASSDPGPGYGYTF.

The genes are TRBV14 and TRBJ2-7; possibly TRBD1 or TRBD2 for D (5 bases each). The V end lost 6 bases, the J end lost 3 bases, and 12 bases lay between the germline ends. The CDR3 contains 13 residues. Germline V gives CDR1 SGHDN, CDR2 FVKESK. DNA of the CDR3: TGTGCCAGCAGTGAGGGACGGATCTACGAGCAGTACTTC. It yields the protein CASSEGRIYEQYF.

The chain is built from TRBV5-4 and TRBJ1-5, with D unresolved. Germline assignment: CDR1 SGHNT and CDR2 YYREEE (reference sequence). This CDR3 is built from 13 residues. V was clipped by 4 bases and J by 4 bases, with 9 bases between them. The DNA for the CDR3 is TGTGCCAGCAGCCCCGGAACTAATCAGCCCCAGCATTTT. Protein: CASSPGTNQPQHF.

The chain has TRBV6-1 and TRBJ2-7; 9 bases map to TRBD2. The germline V gene encodes CDR1 MNHNS and CDR2 SASEGT. V lost 8 bases, J lost 2 bases, and 10 bases stayed unmatched. This CDR3 has 15 residues. The DNA of the CDR3 is TGTGCCAGCGATCTAAAAGGCGGGGGGGCCTACGAGCAGTACTTC. Protein: CASDLKGGGAYEQYF.

The rearrangement links TRBV11-2 to TRBJ1-1; D unclear. The V gene lost 1 base and the J gene lost 1 base, with 4 bases spanning the gap. Germline lookup yields CDR1 SGHAT and CDR2 FQNNGV. This CDR3 is built from 13 residues. The CDR3 DNA sequence: TGTGCCAGCAGCTTAGTCGAGAACACTGAAGCTTTCTTT. This gives the protein CASSLVENTEAFF.

In its sample, this clone was seen a few times. The same CDR3 also results from other DNA sequences found in this sample. The rearrangement joins TRBV7-6 to TRBJ2-5; D not resolved. Trimming pared 6 bases from V and 3 bases from J, leaving 14 bases between. The CDR3 length is 14 residues. Per germline, CDR1 SGHVS and CDR2 FNYEAQ. The CDR3 DNA follows: TGTGCCAGCAGTTCCGGGCCCAATGAAGAGACCCAGTACTTC. It specifies CASSSGPNEETQYF.

The rearrangement uses TRBV4-2 and TRBJ1-6; D call uncertain. CDR3 length: 16 residues. Per the germline V gene, CDR1 is LGHNA and CDR2 is YNFKEQ. V gave up 0 bases and J gave up 9 bases, with 15 bases separating them. CDR3 protein: CASSQERAGNASPLHF. The CDR3 DNA sequence: TGTGCCAGCAGCCAAGAGCGGGCAGGTAATGCTTCACCCCTCCACTTT.

In its sample, this clone was seen once. The J gene is TRBJ2-7, the V gene TRBV7-3; TRBD1 matches at 8 bases. Looked up from germline, CDR1 is SGHTA and CDR2 is FQGTGA. Trimming took 8 bases from V and 2 from J; bases not matched to a gene: 11. This CDR3 is 15 amino acids long. The CDR3 DNA reads as TGTGCCAGCGGGGACGAGACAGGGGCTACCTACGAGCAGTACTTC. Amino acid sequence: CASGDETGATYEQYF.

This clone was seen once. The chain links TRBV11-2 to TRBJ2-7; TRBD2 matches at 10 bases. Germline values: CDR1 SGHAT, CDR2 FQNNGV. V trimming: 2 bases; J trimming: 5 bases; junction bases outside the gene matches: 3. The CDR3 is 14 amino acids. CDR3 in DNA: TGTGCCAGCAGCTTAACTAGCGGGGTTCACGAGCAGTACTTC. Amino acids: CASSLTSGVHEQYF.

The chain couples TRBV18 to TRBJ1-1; D is perhaps TRBD1 (6 bases). The CDR3 sequence is 13 residues long. Germline CDR1 is KGHSH and CDR2 is LQKENI. V lost 3 bases and J lost 6, with 11 bases in between. CDR3 amino acids: CASSPGQPPEAFF. The CDR3 nucleotides are TGTGCCAGCTCACCCGGACAGCCCCCTGAAGCTTTCTTT.

The V gene is TRBV5-5, the J gene TRBJ2-6; D is uncertain. This CDR3 has 15 amino acids. CDR1 is SGHKS, CDR2 YYEKEE, per germline (reference sequence). Trimming removed 1 base at V and 0 bases at J, with 5 bases between. The CDR3 here is CASSLHSSGANVLTF. The CDR3 bases are TGTGCCAGCAGCTTGCATAGCTCTGGGGCCAACGTCCTGACTTTC.

V usage is TRBV7-9 and J usage is TRBJ2-5, with TRBD1 matching 7 bases. Germline CDR1 and CDR2: SEHNR and FQNEAQ (reference sequence). The CDR3 is made up of 16 amino acids. V trimming: 4 bases; J trimming: 0 bases; junction bases outside the gene matches: 8. The CDR3 loop reads CASSSATGRYQETQYF. Here the CDR3 DNA reads TGTGCCAGCAGCTCCGCGACAGGGCGATACCAAGAGACCCAGTACTTC.

The J gene is TRBJ2-2, the V gene TRBV2; 9 nucleotides agree with TRBD2. This CDR3 spans 17 amino acids. Germline values: CDR1 SNHLY, CDR2 FYNNEI. V lost 0 bases, J lost 7 bases, and 9 bases stayed unmatched. CDR3 amino acids: CASSEALAGMMVGELFF. The CDR3 DNA reads as TGTGCCAGCAGTGAAGCCCTAGCGGGGATGATGGTCGGGGAGCTGTTTTTT.

V gene TRBV7-8 combines with J gene TRBJ1-1; 12 nucleotides agree with TRBD1. Unmatched junction bases numbered 5, after V lost 5 bases and J lost 1 base. The V gene's germline CDR1 is SGHVS and CDR2 FQNEAQ. The CDR3 is 16 amino acids. The CDR3: CASSGRDRGPNTEAFF. DNA of the CDR3: TGTGCCAGCAGCGGCCGGGACAGGGGGCCGAACACTGAAGCTTTCTTT.

This clone was observed a single time. Here the CDR3 reads CTSSQDSSLLAGGYEQYF. CDR3 nucleotide sequence: TGCACCAGCAGCCAAGACTCGAGCCTACTAGCGGGGGGGTACGAGCAGTACTTC. The chain employs TRBV1 and TRBJ2-7; no DNA check was done on the table's D call, TRBD2. TRBV1 corresponds to a pseudogene. This CDR3 has 18 amino acids.

This chain connects TRBV5-4 to TRBJ1-2; no clear D. V dropped 5 bases and J dropped 4 bases, with 9 bases sitting between them. The CDR3 is made up of 12 amino acids. Germline V lookup: CDR1 SGHNT, CDR2 YYREEE (reference sequence). CDR3 bases: TGTGCCAGCAGATCGACGGTCTATGGCTACACCTTC. This translates into CASRSTVYGYTF.

V gene TRBV6-4 combines with J gene TRBJ1-1, with no clear D. The CDR3 contains 13 residues. Trimming stripped 3 bases from V and 2 bases from J, with 7 bases between. Germline lookup yields CDR1 MRHNA and CDR2 SNTAGT. The CDR3 DNA is TGTGCCAGCAGTGAGTCGCCTAACACTGAAGCTTTCTTT. Encoded protein: CASSESPNTEAFF.

The chain combines TRBV21-1 with TRBJ2-5; TRBD2 is the table's D call, not checked against the DNA. Matching the DNA end better, TRBJ2-7 makes the J call doubtful. TRBV21-1 is noted as a pseudogene. This CDR3 region has 17 residues. CDR3 bases: TGTGCCAGCAGCAAAACCCCTCGACTAGCGGATTCCTACGAGCAGTACTTC. Translated: CASSKTPRLADSYEQYF.

This clone has just a few counts. The CDR3 region has the DNA TGTGCCAGCCTGGACGACGGTAATTCACCCCTCCACTTT. Amino acids: CASLDDGNSPLHF. The chain employs TRBV27 and TRBJ1-6; no definite D call. Germline CDR1 reads MNHEY; CDR2 reads SMNVEV (reference sequence). The CDR3 covers 13 residues. The ends were cut back, 8 bases at V and 6 bases at J, with 11 bases in the middle.

This chain joins TRBV7-2 and TRBJ1-1; D is unresolved. Trimming pared 6 bases from V and 1 base from J, leaving 9 bases between. The germline gives CDR1 SGHTA, CDR2 FQGNSA. The CDR3 has 13 residues. CDR3 DNA: TGTGCCAGCAGGGAGGGCTCGAACACTGAAGCTTTCTTT. Amino acids: CASREGSNTEAFF.

In the case of this clone: Mismatch with germline at one junction end may stem from a read error. The chain joins TRBV10-2 to TRBJ1-2; D is possibly TRBD1 (5 bases). CDR1 is WSHSY, CDR2 SAAADI, per germline. CDR3 length: 14 amino acids. This chain's CDR3 is CANSPLDKAYGYTF. CDR3 coding DNA: TGCGCCAACAGTCCCCTGGACAAGGCCTATGGCTACACCTTC.

The J gene is TRBJ2-5, the V gene TRBV18; no firm D call. The CDR3 sequence is 12 residues long. The germline CDR1 and CDR2 sequences are KGHSH and LQKENI. The ends were cut back, 2 bases at V and 5 bases at J, with 6 bases in the middle. The CDR3 region is CASSPSSETQYF. The CDR3 DNA sequence: TGTGCCAGCTCACCATCTTCGGAGACCCAGTACTTC.

The chain recombines TRBV30 with TRBJ1-4; D is undetermined. V dropped 2 bases and J dropped 0 bases, with 4 bases sitting between them. This CDR3 has 13 amino acids. The germline V gene encodes CDR1 GTSNPN and CDR2 SVGIG (reference sequence). The CDR3 region has the DNA TGTGCCTGGAGTCCCGCAACTAATGAAAAACTGTTTTTT. Translation gives CAWSPATNEKLFF. The variable domain in full, with the rest retrieved from reference TRBV30 and TRBJ1-4, is SQTIHQWPATLVQPVGSPLSLECTVEGTSNPNLYWYRQAAGRGLQLLFYSVGIGQISSEVPQNLSASRPQDRQFILSSKKLLLSDSGFYLCAWSPATNEKLFFGSGTQLSVL.

V usage is TRBV18 and J usage is TRBJ2-5; D is undetermined. Trimming stripped 3 bases from V and 5 bases from J, with 4 bases between. This CDR3 spans 11 amino acids. CDR1 and CDR2 (germline): KGHSH, LQKENI. In nucleotides, the CDR3 is TGTGCCAGCTCACCTATGGAGACCCAGTACTTC. Translated: CASSPMETQYF.